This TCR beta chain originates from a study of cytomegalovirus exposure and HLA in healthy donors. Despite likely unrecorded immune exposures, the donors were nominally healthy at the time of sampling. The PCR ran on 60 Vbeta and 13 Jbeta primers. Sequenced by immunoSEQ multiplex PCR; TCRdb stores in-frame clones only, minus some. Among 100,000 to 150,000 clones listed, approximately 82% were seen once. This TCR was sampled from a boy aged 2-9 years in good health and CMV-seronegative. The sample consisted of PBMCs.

Here the CDR3 reads CASSPGHGNTGELFF. DNA of the CDR3: TGCGCCAGCAGCCCGGGACACGGAAACACCGGGGAGCTGTTTTTT. The V and J genes are TRBV10-1 and TRBJ2-2; D might be TRBD1 (6 bases). CDR1 is WNHNN, CDR2 SYGVQD, per germline (reference sequence). The CDR3 covers 15 residues. Trimming shortened V by 6 bases and J by 2 bases, and 13 bases separated the two germline ends.